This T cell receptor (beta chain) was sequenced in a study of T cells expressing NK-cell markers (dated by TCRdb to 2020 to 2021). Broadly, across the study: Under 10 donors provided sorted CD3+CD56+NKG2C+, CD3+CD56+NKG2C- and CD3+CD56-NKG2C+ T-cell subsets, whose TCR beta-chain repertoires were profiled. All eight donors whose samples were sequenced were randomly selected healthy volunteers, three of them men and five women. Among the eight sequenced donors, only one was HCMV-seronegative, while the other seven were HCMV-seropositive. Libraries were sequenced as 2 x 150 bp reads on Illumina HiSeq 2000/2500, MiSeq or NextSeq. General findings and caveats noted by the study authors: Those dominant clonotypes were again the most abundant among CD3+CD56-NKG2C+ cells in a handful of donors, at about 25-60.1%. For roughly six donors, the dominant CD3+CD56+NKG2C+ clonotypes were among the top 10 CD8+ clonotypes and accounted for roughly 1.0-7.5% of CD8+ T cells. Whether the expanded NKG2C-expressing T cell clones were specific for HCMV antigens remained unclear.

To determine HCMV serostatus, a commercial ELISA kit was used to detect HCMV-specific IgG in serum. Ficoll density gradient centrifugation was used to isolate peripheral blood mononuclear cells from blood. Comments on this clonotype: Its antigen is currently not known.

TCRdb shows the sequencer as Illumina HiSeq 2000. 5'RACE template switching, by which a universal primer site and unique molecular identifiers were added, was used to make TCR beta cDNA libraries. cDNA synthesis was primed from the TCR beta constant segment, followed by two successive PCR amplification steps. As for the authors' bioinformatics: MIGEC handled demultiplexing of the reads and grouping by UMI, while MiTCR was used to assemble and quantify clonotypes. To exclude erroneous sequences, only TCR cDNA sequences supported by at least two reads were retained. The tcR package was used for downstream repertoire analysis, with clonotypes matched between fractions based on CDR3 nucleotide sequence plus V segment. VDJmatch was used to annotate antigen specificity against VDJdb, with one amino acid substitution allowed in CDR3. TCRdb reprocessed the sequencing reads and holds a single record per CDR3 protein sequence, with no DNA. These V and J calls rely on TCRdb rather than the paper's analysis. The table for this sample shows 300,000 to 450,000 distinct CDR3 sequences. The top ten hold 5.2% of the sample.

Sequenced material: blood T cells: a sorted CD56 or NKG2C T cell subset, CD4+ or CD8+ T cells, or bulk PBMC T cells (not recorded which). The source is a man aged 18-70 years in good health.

The CDR3 is CASRWRGVNTEAFF. The rearranged segments are TRBV7-9 and TRBJ1-1. Taken from the germline V gene (reference sequence), the CDR1 and CDR2 loops are SEHNR and FQNEAQ. The CDR3 has 14 amino acids, counting the end cysteine and phenylalanine. Only the protein sequence is given.